This T cell receptor beta chain is from a study of OX40 agonist ivuxolimab in advanced cancers. CDR1 and CDR2 (germline): LNHDA, SQIVND (reference sequence). The ends were cut back, 7 bases at V and 2 bases at J, with 15 bases in the middle. CDR3 length equals 14 residues. Assay used: immunoSEQ multiplex PCR; TCRdb lists only in-frame clones, some missing. The data show roughly 60,000 clones, around 83% seen once. The clonotype originates from an adult with an advanced solid tumor such as melanoma, head and neck, liver or kidney cancer. The sample in question was CD4+ or CD8+ T cells sorted from blood, obtained in a trial of the OX40 agonist ivuxolimab. V is TRBV19 and J is TRBJ2-7; a weak D match, TRBD1 (6 bases). The CDR3 DNA sequence: TGTGCCAGTAAAGGGGATAACAGGGCCTACGAGCAGTACTTC. Translation: CASKGDNRAYEQYF.